This T cell receptor beta chain was retrieved from a study of T cell repertoires in cytomegalovirus infection. TCRdb redid the calling of the reads with MiXCR, one entry per CDR3 protein. The sample holds 150,000 to 200,000 distinct CDR3 sequences, 17% seen once. This clonotype was seen more than once but under ten times. Germline CDR1 SQVTM, CDR2 ANQGSEA. The CDR3 runs to 13 residues. J gave up 5 bases and V 6 bases, and 7 bases lay outside the gene matches. This sequence joins TRBV29-1 and TRBJ2-3; 8 bases align to TRBD2. The sequence was collected from a human donor in good health (CMV status not recorded). Some clones in this sample may be carry-over from other donors' samples. Sequences were obtained from CD8+ T cells from PBMCs. The CDR3 sequence is CSVSGLVGDTQYF. CDR3 sequence (DNA): TGCAGCGTGTCGGGACTAGTGGGAGATACGCAGTATTTT.